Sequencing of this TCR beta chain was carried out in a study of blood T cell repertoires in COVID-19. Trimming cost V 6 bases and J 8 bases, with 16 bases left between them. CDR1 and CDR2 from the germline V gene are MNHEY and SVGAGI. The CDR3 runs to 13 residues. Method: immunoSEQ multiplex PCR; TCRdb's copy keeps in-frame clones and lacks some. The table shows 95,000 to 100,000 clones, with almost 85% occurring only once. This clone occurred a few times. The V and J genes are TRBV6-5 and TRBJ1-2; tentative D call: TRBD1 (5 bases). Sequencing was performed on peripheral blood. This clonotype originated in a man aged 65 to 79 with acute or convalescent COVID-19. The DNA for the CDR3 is TGTGCCAGCAGCCCAGACAGTTATCGGGGCTACACCTTC. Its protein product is CASSPDSYRGYTF.